These 20 T cell receptor beta chains originate from one sample sequenced in a study of long-term antiretroviral therapy in people with HIV. At the survey level, the v3.0 immunoSEQ assay was run. This table comes from immunoSEQ multiplex PCR, and its TCRdb copy is limited to in-frame clones, with some not included. Of tens of thousands of clones listed, about 96% were seen once; the top ten hold 2.4%. This sample comprised unsorted PBMCs, obtained approximately 6.5 years after starting antiretroviral therapy. The receptor set was obtained from a man in his thirties or forties with HIV.

The chain has TRBV11-2 and TRBJ2-3; D uncertain. This CDR3 comprises 13 residues. The germline V gene encodes CDR1 SGHAT and CDR2 FQNNGV. Between the trimmed V and J ends, which lost 3 bases and 7 bases, there was a span of 11 bases. The CDR3 region is CASSLAPRHTQYF. The CDR3 region has the DNA TGTGCCAGCAGCTTGGCGCCGAGACATACGCAGTATTTT.

The chain combines TRBV10-1 with TRBJ1-2; 7 nucleotides align to TRBD1. The CDR3 runs to 16 residues. Germline CDR1 and CDR2: WNHNN and SYGVQD (reference sequence). Germline trimming cut 5 bases from V and 2 bases from J; bases unmatched to any gene: 11. The CDR3 DNA reads as TGCGCCAGCAGTTATATGTACAGGGGCCGAAACTATGGCTACACCTTC. Amino acid sequence: CASSYMYRGRNYGYTF.

CDR3 protein: CASSLRETYEQYF. In DNA form, the CDR3 reads TGCGCCAGCAGCTTGCGCGAAACCTACGAGCAGTACTTC. The chain uses TRBV5-1 and TRBJ2-7; D remains ambiguous. The CDR3 extends over 13 amino acids. CDR1 is SGHRS, CDR2 YFSETQ, per germline. The V gene lost 1 base and the J gene lost 2 bases, with 7 bases spanning the gap.

This chain uses TRBV4-1 with TRBJ2-7, with D possibly being TRBD2 (6 bases). The CDR3 has 18 residues. CDR1 MGHRA and CDR2 YSYEKL come from the germline V gene. The V gene lost 0 bases and the J gene lost 2 bases, with 20 bases spanning the gap. Here the CDR3 DNA reads TGCGCCAGCAGCCAAGATCTAGCGCTTCGGCAGCACGCCTACGAGCAGTACTTC. It is translated as CASSQDLALRQHAYEQYF.

Here the CDR3 DNA reads TGTGCCAGCAGCTTAGTGCGCACCGGGGAGCTGTTTTTT. It yields the protein CASSLVRTGELFF. The genes are TRBV7-2 and TRBJ2-2; no reliable D call. The CDR3 runs 13 residues. Germline values: CDR1 SGHTA, CDR2 FQGNSA. V was shortened by 1 base and J by 4 bases, with 4 bases between the two germline ends.

The chain has TRBV2 and TRBJ2-2; tentative D call: TRBD2 (6 bases). V was pared by 7 bases and J by 9 bases, with 12 bases between. From germline, CDR1 is SNHLY and CDR2 FYNNEI. The CDR3 is 12 amino acids. The CDR3 bases are TGTGCCAGCATCGGGGGAGTCAGGGAGCTGTTTTTT. Its protein product is CASIGGVRELFF.

The chain links TRBV29-1 to TRBJ1-1; D is perhaps TRBD1 (5 bases). Germline V gene lookup returns CDR1 SQVTM and CDR2 ANQGSEA. V lost 2 bases to trimming and J lost 2 bases, with 12 bases between them. The CDR3 contains 14 residues. The DNA of the CDR3 is TGCAGCGTTGAAACCCCAGGGTTTAACACTGAAGCTTTCTTT. It yields the protein CSVETPGFNTEAFF.

As to this clone: Other nucleotide sequences in the sample specify the same CDR3. The chain joins TRBV5-6 to TRBJ1-2; D is possibly TRBD1 (5 bases). The germline V and J ends were trimmed by 5 bases and 7 bases, with 15 bases remaining between them. The length of the CDR3 is 13 residues. CDR1 is SGHDT and CDR2 is YYEEEE in the germline V gene. CDR3 sequence (DNA): TGTGCCAGCAGTTCGGACGGGGGACTTGGCTACACCTTC. Amino acids: CASSSDGGLGYTF.

V and J are TRBV5-1 and TRBJ2-7; TRBD2 is a possible D gene (6 bases). The CDR3 runs 14 residues. CDR1 SGHRS and CDR2 YFSETQ come from the germline V gene. V was clipped by 4 bases and J by 0 bases, with 11 bases between them. The CDR3 nucleotides are TGCGCCAGCAGCGGGGGGACGGCCTCCTACGAGCAGTACTTC. Encoded protein: CASSGGTASYEQYF. The full variable domain, completed using reference TRBV5-1 and TRBJ2-7, is KAGVTQTPRYLIKTRGQQVTLSCSPISGHRSVSWYQQTPGQGLQFLFEYFSETQRNKGNFPGRFSGRQFSNSRSEMNVSTLELGDSALYLCASSGGTASYEQYFGPGTRLTVT.

Comments on this clone: The junction departs from germline at one end; a sequencing error may be responsible. This sequence joins TRBV7-7 and TRBJ2-5; TRBD2 aligns across 10 bases. This CDR3 spans 16 amino acids. Germline-derived CDR1 and CDR2 are SSHAT and FNYEAQ (reference sequence). The CDR3 reads CASSLAASGSGKTQYF. Here the CDR3 DNA reads TGTGCTAGCAGCTTAGCGGCTAGCGGGAGTGGGAAGACCCAGTACTTC.

In DNA, the CDR3 is TGTGCCGATACAAGGCCGAAAGGCCCAACCCCAGGATGTGGAGAGCAGTACTTC. It codes for CADTRPKGPTPGCGEQYF. The chain has TRBV19 and TRBJ2-7; D is unclear. The CDR3 contains 18 residues. Per the germline V gene, CDR1 is LNHDA and CDR2 is SQIVND (reference sequence). The V end lost 11 bases, the J end lost 7 bases, and 36 bases lay between the germline ends. The full variable domain, rest sourced from reference TRBV19 and TRBJ2-7, is DGGITQSPKYLFRKEGQNVTLSCEQNLNHDAMYWYRQDPGQGLRLIYYSQIVNDFQKGDIAEGYSVSREKKESFPLTVTSAQKNPTAFYLCADTRPKGPTPGCGEQYFGPGTRLTVT.

The chain carries TRBV7-2 and TRBJ2-7; possible D gene TRBD2, 6 bases. The germline V gene encodes CDR1 SGHTA and CDR2 FQGNSA. The V end lost 1 base, the J end lost 4 bases, and 14 bases lay between the germline ends. The CDR3 sequence is 15 residues long. The CDR3 coding sequence is TGTGCCAGCAGCTTAGATCGGGGGAAAATTTACGAGCAGTACTTC. Amino acids: CASSLDRGKIYEQYF.

This chain uses TRBV7-2 with TRBJ1-2; 7 bases map to TRBD1. This CDR3 contains 16 residues. After removal of 2 bases from V and 3 bases from J, the junction contained 9 bases not matched to a gene. Germline CDR1 is SGHTA and CDR2 is FQGNSA. CDR3 DNA sequence: TGTGCCAGCAGCTTAAAGGACAGGCGGGGGTACTATGGCTACACCTTC. Protein: CASSLKDRRGYYGYTF. Full variable domain (missing parts from reference TRBV7-2 and TRBJ1-2): GAGVSQSPSNKVTEKGKDVELRCDPISGHTALYWYRQSLGQGLEFLIYFQGNSAPDKSGLPSDRFSAERTGGSVSTLTIQRTQQEDSAVYLCASSLKDRRGYYGYTFGSGTRLTVV.

This chain connects TRBV30 to TRBJ2-1; TRBD1 aligns across 7 bases. The CDR3 is made up of 16 amino acids. V shed 0 bases and J 4 bases; nucleotides not matched to a gene: 9. Germline CDR1 reads GTSNPN; CDR2 reads SVGIG (reference sequence). CDR3 sequence reads: CAWSVGRQGFYNEQFF. The CDR3 DNA reads TGTGCCTGGAGTGTAGGGCGACAGGGATTTTACAATGAGCAGTTCTTC.

The chain is built from TRBV19 and TRBJ1-1, with no clear D. The CDR3 spans 13 residues. The germline V gene encodes CDR1 LNHDA and CDR2 SQIVND (reference sequence). V lost 1 base, J lost 3 bases, and 6 bases lay in between. The CDR3 coding sequence is TGTGCCAGTAGTATAGGGGATTACACTGAAGCTTTCTTT. It encodes CASSIGDYTEAFF.

The chain joins TRBV6-5 to TRBJ1-1; 8 bases agree with TRBD1. Losses at the gene ends were 9 bases for V and 4 bases for J; bases not matched to a gene: 4. In germline, CDR1 is MNHEY, CDR2 SVGAGI. This CDR3 is built from 12 residues. The CDR3 nucleotides are TGTGCCAGTGCACAGGGGGTCACTGAAGCTTTCTTT. Protein sequence: CASAQGVTEAFF.

V usage is TRBV4-3 and J usage is TRBJ1-5; D remains unclear. V lost 1 base and J 5 bases, leaving 9 bases between the germline ends. Germline CDR1 reads LGHNA; CDR2 reads YSLEER. This CDR3 is 14 amino acids long. CDR3 nucleotide sequence: TGCGCCAGCAGCCAAGTGGTCGGAGATCAGCCCCAGCATTTT. Translated, it gives CASSQVVGDQPQHF.

The chain recombines TRBV9 with TRBJ1-6; D not certain. This CDR3 is 13 amino acids long. Per the germline V gene, CDR1 is SGDLS and CDR2 is YYNGEE. Between the trimmed V and J ends, which lost 2 bases and 9 bases, there was a span of 9 bases. CDR3 DNA sequence: TGTGCCAGCAGCGTCGGGCGCGGTTCACCCCTCCACTTT. It yields the protein CASSVGRGSPLHF.

This rearrangement joins TRBV10-3 to TRBJ1-2; 8 positions match TRBD1. There are 16 residues in the CDR3. Per the germline V gene, CDR1 is ENHRY and CDR2 is SYGVKD. The V and J ends lost 5 bases and 5 bases, in that order; junction bases with no gene match: 13. CDR3 protein: CAISKPGTGDPYGYTF. The DNA for the CDR3 is TGTGCCATCAGTAAGCCCGGGACAGGCGATCCATATGGCTACACCTTC.

The gene calls are TRBV5-1 and TRBJ2-3, with 14 bases aligning to TRBD2. There are 19 residues in the CDR3. Losses at the gene ends were 4 bases for V and 3 bases for J; bases not matched to a gene: 13. CDR1 SGHRS and CDR2 YFSETQ come from the germline V gene. CDR3 nucleotide sequence: TGCGCCAGCAGCCGAAGAGGAAGGGGGACTAGCGGGAGAACAGATACGCAGTATTTT. It translates to CASSRRGRGTSGRTDTQYF.